The T cell receptor (beta chain) described here comes from a study of T cells in Graves' hyperthyroidism and ophthalmopathy. Across the study: The authors collected peripheral blood at initial diagnosis, before any treatment.

This clonotype was seen ten or more times. CDR1 and CDR2 (germline): SGDLS, YYNGEE. This CDR3 has 14 amino acids. V lost 3 bases and J 2 bases, leaving 11 bases between the germline ends. Template material for amplifying TCR beta CDR3 regions consisted of RNA transcripts. First-round RT-PCR targeting the TCR CDR3 was performed with the HTBI primer set. TCRdb passed the multiplex PCR reads through MiXCR, listing each CDR3 protein once. The table lists 800,000 or so distinct CDR3 sequences, about 38% of them singletons. The PBMCs had their origin in roughly 9.8 ml of fresh peripheral blood. This clonotype was sampled from a man younger than 35 with Graves' hyperthyroidism. The chain links TRBV9 to TRBJ1-1, with D possibly TRBD1 on 6 matching bases. The sequencing input was blood. Written as DNA, the CDR3 is TGTGCCAGCAGCGCCGAGGGGGTAAACACTGAAGCTTTCTTT. It yields the protein CASSAEGVNTEAFF. Full variable domain (outside the CDR3, taken from reference TRBV9 and TRBJ1-1): DSGVTQTPKHLITATGQRVTLRCSPRSGDLSVYWYQQSLDQGLQFLIQYYNGEERAKGNILERFSAQQFPDLHSELNLSSLELGDSALYFCASSAEGVNTEAFFGQGTRLTVV.